The present T cell receptor (beta chain) was sequenced within a study of T cell clonality in common variable immunodeficiency. This clone has ten or more counts. Its antigen is unknown. The CDR3 end is not reached by the read, which stops 3 residues before it; the germline J gene fills it in. TCRdb's copy holds only in-frame clones and misses some; the assay was immunoSEQ multiplex PCR. The sample was found to contain about 28,000 clones, and every one recurs. Overall study results and limits: Fewer deletions and N-nucleotide insertions were reportedly seen in common variable immunodeficiency TCR beta sequences. CVID subjects had higher TCRbeta clonality than healthy controls, most marked in about a third.

The CDR3 sequence is 14 residues long. The germline gives CDR1 MDHEN, CDR2 SYDVKM. Most patients and controls had Caucasian heritage. The sequenced sample consisted of peripheral blood mononuclear cells. This chain links TRBV28 with TRBJ2-4, with TRBD2 matching 10 bases. The receptor's source is a human donor with common variable immunodeficiency. This CDR3 is CASSSGTSVFFQYF. The part of the CDR3 DNA that was read is TGTGCCAGCAGTTCCGGGACTAGCGTTTTCTTT.